This TCR beta chain was identified in a study of cytomegalovirus exposure and HLA in healthy donors. Here immunoSEQ multiplex PCR was the method, and the copy in TCRdb shows in-frame clones only, minus some. The data hold 120,000 or so clones, with about nine tenths observed a single time. The germline V gene has CDR1 SNHLY and CDR2 FYNNEI. Trimming took off 8 bases at V and 4 bases at J, with 14 bases between the two ends. The CDR3 spans 13 residues. The sample taken for sequencing was PBMCs. The genes are TRBV2 and TRBJ1-2; TRBD1 might be the D (6 bases). This sequence originates from a man aged 18-30 years in good health and CMV-seropositive. The CDR3 region has the DNA TGTGCCAGCCTACAGGGTGGTAGCTATGGCTACACCTTC. Translation: CASLQGGSYGYTF.